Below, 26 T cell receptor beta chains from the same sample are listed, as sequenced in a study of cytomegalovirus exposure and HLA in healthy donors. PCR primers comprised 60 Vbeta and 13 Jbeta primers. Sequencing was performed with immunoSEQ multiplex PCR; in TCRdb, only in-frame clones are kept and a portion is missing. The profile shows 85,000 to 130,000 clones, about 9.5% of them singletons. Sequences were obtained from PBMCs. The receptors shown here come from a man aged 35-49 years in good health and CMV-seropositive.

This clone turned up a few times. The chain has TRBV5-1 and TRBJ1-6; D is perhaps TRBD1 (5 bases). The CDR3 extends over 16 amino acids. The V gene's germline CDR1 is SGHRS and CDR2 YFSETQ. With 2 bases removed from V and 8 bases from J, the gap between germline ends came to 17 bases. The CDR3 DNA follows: TGCGCCAGCAGCTTCAAAGGGGCGCAGGCGGATTCACCCCTCCACTTT. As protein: CASSFKGAQADSPLHF.

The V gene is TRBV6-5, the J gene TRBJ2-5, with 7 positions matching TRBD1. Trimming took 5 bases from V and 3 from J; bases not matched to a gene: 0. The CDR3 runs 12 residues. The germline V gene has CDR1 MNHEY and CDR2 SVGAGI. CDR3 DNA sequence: TGTGCCAGCAGTGACAGGGAAGAGACCCAGTACTTC. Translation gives CASSDREETQYF.

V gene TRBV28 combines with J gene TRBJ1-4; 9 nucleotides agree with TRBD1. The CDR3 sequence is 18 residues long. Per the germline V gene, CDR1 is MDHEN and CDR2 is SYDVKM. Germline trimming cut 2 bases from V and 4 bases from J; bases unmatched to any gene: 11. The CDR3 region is CASSLDRDRVLSNEKLFF. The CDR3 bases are TGTGCCAGCAGTTTAGACCGGGACAGGGTCCTTAGTAATGAAAAACTGTTTTTT. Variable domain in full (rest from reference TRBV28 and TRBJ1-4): DVKVTQSSRYLVKRTGEKVFLECVQDMDHENMFWYRQDPGLGLRLIYFSYDVKMKEKGDIPEGYSVSREKKERFSLILESASTNQTSMYLCASSLDRDRVLSNEKLFFGSGTQLSVL.

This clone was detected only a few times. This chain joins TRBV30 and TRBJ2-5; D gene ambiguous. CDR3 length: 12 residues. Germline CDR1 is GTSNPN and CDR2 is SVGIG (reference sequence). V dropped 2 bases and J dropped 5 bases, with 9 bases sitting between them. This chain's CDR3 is CAWSPMSETQYF. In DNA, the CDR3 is TGTGCCTGGAGTCCTATGTCGGAGACCCAGTACTTC.

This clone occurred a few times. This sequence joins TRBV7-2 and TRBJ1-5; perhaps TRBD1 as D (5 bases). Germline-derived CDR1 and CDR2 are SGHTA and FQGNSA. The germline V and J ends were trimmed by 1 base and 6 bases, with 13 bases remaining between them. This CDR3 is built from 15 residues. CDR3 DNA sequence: TGTGCCAGCAGCTTAGACGGCGGGGGAGGTCAGCCCCAGCATTTT. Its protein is CASSLDGGGGQPQHF. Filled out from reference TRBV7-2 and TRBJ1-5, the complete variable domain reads GAGVSQSPSNKVTEKGKDVELRCDPISGHTALYWYRQSLGQGLEFLIYFQGNSAPDKSGLPSDRFSAERTGGSVSTLTIQRTQQEDSAVYLCASSLDGGGGQPQHFGDGTRLSIL.

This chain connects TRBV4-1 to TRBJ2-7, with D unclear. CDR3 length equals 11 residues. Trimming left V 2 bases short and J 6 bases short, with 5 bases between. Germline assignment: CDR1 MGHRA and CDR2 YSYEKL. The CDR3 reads CASSQYSEQYF. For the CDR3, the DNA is TGCGCCAGCAGCCAATATTCCGAGCAGTACTTC.

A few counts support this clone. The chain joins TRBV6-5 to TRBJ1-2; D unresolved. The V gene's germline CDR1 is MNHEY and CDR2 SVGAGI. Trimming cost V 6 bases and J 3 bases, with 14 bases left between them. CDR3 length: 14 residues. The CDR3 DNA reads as TGTGCCAGCAGCCCCCCTGGAGGCCACTATGGCTACACCTTC. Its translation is CASSPPGGHYGYTF.

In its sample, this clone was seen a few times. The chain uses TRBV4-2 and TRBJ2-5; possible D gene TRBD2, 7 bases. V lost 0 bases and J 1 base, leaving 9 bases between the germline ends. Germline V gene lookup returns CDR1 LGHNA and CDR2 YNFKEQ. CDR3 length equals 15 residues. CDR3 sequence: CASSQDRGGQETQYF. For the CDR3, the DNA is TGTGCCAGCAGCCAAGATAGGGGGGGCCAAGAGACCCAGTACTTC.

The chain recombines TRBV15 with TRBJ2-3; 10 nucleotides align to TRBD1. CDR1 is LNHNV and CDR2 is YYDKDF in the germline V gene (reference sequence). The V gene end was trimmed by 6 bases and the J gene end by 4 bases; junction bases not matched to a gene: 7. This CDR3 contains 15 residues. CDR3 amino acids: CATSFTTGGSDTQYF. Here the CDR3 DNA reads TGTGCCACCAGTTTCACGACAGGGGGCTCAGATACGCAGTATTTT. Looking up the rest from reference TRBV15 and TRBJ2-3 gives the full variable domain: DAMVIQNPRYQVTQFGKPVTLSCSQTLNHNVMYWYQQKSSQAPKLLFHYYDKDFNNEADTPDNFQSRRPNTSFCFLDIRSPGLGDTAMYLCATSFTTGGSDTQYFGPGTRLTVL.

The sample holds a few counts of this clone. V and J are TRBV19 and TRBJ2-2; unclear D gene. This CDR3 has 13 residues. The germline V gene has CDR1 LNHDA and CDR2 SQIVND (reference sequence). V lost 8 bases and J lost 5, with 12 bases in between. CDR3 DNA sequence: TGTGCCAGTTCCCTTCTAGTAACCGGGGAGCTGTTTTTT. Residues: CASSLLVTGELFF.

In nucleotides, the CDR3 is TGTGCCTGCAAAGGACAGGGGAAGGATGGCTACACCTTC. The encoded protein is CACKGQGKDGYTF. This chain connects TRBV30 to TRBJ1-2; 9 nucleotides agree with TRBD1. The CDR3 loop spans 13 amino acids. Germline assignment: CDR1 GTSNPN and CDR2 SVGIG (reference sequence). The V segment lost 6 bases and the J segment 6 bases; nucleotides outside the gene matches: 8.

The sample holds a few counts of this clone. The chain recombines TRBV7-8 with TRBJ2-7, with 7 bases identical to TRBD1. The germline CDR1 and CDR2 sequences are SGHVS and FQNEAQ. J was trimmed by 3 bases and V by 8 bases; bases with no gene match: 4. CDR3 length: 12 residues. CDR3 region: CASGQVVYEQYF. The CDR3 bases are TGTGCCAGCGGACAGGTAGTCTACGAGCAGTACTTC.

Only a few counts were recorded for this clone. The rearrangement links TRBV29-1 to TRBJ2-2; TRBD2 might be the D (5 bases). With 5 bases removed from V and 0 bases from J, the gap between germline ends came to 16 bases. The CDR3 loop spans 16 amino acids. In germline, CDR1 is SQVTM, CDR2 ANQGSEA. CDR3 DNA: TGCAGCGTTCTCCTCGGAGGAGGCGCGAACACCGGGGAGCTGTTTTTT. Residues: CSVLLGGGANTGELFF.

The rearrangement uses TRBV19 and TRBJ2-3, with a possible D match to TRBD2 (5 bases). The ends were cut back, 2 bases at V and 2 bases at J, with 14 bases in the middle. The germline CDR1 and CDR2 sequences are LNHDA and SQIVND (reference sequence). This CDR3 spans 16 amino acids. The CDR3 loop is CASSISASGDTDTQYF. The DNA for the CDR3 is TGTGCCAGTAGTATAAGCGCAAGCGGAGACACAGATACGCAGTATTTT.

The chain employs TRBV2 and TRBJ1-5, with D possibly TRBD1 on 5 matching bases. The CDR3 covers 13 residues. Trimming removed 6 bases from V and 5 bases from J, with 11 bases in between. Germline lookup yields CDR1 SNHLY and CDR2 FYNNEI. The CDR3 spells CASSYQGDQPQHF. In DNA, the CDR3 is TGTGCCAGCAGCTACCAGGGTGATCAGCCCCAGCATTTT.

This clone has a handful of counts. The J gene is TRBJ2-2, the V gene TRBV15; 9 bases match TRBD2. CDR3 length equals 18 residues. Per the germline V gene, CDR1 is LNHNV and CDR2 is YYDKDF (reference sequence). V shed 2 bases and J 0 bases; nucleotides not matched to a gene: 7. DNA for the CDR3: TGTGCCACCAGCAGAACCCCGGGACTAGCTACGAACACCGGGGAGCTGTTTTTT. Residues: CATSRTPGLATNTGELFF.

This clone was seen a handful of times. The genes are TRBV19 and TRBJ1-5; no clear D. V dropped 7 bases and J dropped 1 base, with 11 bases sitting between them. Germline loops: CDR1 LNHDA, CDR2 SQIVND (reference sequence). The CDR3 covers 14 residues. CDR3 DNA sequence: TGTGCCAGTAACCTGGAGGCGAGCAATCAGCCCCAGCATTTT. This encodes CASNLEASNQPQHF.

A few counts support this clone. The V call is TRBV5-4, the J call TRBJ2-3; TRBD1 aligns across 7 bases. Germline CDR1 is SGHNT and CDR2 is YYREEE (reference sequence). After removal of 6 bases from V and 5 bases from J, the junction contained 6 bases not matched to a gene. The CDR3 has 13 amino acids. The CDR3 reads CASTRTGIDTQYF. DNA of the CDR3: TGTGCCAGCACCCGGACAGGTATAGATACGCAGTATTTT.

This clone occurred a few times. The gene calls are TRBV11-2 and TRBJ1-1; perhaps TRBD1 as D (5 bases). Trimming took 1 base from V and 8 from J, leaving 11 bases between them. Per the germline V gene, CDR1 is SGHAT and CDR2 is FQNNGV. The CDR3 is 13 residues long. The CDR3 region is CASSLGAGWEAFF. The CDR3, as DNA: TGTGCCAGCAGCTTAGGGGCAGGGTGGGAAGCTTTCTTT. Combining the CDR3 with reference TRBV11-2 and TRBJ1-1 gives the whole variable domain EAGVAQSPRYKIIEKRQSVAFWCNPISGHATLYWYQQILGQGPKLLIQFQNNGVVDDSQLPKDRFSAERLKGVDSTLKIQPAKLEDSAVYLCASSLGAGWEAFFGQGTRLTVV.

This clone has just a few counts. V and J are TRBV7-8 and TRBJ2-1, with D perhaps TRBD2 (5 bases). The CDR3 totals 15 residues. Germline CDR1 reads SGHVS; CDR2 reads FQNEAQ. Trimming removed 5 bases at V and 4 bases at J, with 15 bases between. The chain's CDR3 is CASSPVATYYNEQFF. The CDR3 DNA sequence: TGTGCCAGCAGCCCGGTAGCGACTTATTACAATGAGCAGTTCTTC.

Written as DNA, the CDR3 is TGTGCCAGTAGTATTACCCATGCCCCAACAACATACAATGAGCAGTTCTTC. It codes for CASSITHAPTTYNEQFF. The chain combines TRBV19 with TRBJ2-1; D ambiguous. V was clipped by 3 bases and J by 4 bases, with 19 bases between them. The CDR3 has 17 residues. The germline V gene encodes CDR1 LNHDA and CDR2 SQIVND (reference sequence).

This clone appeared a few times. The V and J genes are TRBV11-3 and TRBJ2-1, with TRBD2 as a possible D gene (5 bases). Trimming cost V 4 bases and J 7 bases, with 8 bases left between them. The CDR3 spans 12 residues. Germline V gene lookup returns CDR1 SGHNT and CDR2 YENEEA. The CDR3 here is CASSSGINEQFF. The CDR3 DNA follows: TGTGCCAGCAGCTCCGGGATTAATGAGCAGTTCTTC.

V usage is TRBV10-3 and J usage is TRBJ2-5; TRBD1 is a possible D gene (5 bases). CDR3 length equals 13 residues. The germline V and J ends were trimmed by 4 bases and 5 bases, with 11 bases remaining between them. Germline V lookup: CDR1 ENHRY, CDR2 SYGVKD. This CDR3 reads CAISAGPPETQYF. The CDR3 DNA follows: TGTGCCATCAGTGCAGGGCCTCCTGAGACCCAGTACTTC.

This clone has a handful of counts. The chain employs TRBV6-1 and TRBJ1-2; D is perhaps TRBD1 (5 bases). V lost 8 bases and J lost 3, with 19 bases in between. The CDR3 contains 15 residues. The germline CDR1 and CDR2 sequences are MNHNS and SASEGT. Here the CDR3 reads CASSGTRTTDYGYTF. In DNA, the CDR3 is TGTGCCAGCTCTGGCACCAGGACAACAGACTATGGCTACACCTTC.

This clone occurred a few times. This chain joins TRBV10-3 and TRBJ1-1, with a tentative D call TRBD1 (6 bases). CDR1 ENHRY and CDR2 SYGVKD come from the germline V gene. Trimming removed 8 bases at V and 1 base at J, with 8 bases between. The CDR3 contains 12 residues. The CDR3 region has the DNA TGTGCCATCGGGACACAGAACACTGAAGCTTTCTTT. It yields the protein CAIGTQNTEAFF.

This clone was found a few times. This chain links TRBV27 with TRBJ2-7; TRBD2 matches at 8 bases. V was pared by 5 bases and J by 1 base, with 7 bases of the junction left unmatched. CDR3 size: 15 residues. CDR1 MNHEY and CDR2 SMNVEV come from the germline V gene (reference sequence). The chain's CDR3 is CASSPSSGYSYEQYF. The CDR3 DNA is TGTGCCAGCAGTCCGTCTAGCGGGTATTCCTACGAGCAGTACTTC.